A single sample gave rise to the 18 T cell receptor beta chains below, sequenced in a study of CXCR3-negative and CXCR3-positive naive CD8 T cells. The method, 5' RACE with UMI labels, was used to prepare the TRB cDNA libraries. TCRdb reanalyzed the 5' RACE reads, giving one entry per CDR3 protein sequence and no DNA. The ten most abundant clones cover roughly 15% of a sample with more than 35,000 distinct CDR3 sequences. Sequencing was performed on memory CD8+ T cells from blood. The receptor set was obtained from a human donor in good health. Some clones in this sample may be carry-over from other donors' samples.

V gene TRBV28 combines with J gene TRBJ2-1; TCRdb proposes TRBD2, but this gene call is untestable without DNA. There are 16 residues in the CDR3. Looked up from germline, CDR1 is MDHEN and CDR2 is SYDVKM. The CDR3 sequence: CASSFPQLTEYNEQFF.

The V and J genes are TRBV6-2 or TRBV6-3 and TRBJ2-1. CDR3 length: 17 amino acids. Looked up from germline, CDR1 is MNHEY and CDR2 is SVGEGT. This CDR3 is CASRISEGSFSYNEQFF.

The chain uses TRBV12-3 or TRBV12-4 and TRBJ2-7; TCRdb's D call of TRBD1 is untestable without DNA. The CDR3 is 13 amino acids. The CDR3: CASSGTGVSEQYF.

The chain combines TRBV20-1 with TRBJ2-5; the D call from TCRdb, TRBD1, cannot be confirmed without DNA. This CDR3 comprises 16 residues. Germline V gene sequence: CDR1 DFQATT, CDR2 SNEGSKA (reference sequence). The CDR3 sequence is CSARDSAASWGETQYF.

This sequence joins TRBV7-9 and TRBJ2-1; TCRdb names TRBD1, which stays unverified in the absence of DNA. The germline V gene has CDR1 SEHNR and CDR2 FQNEAQ (reference sequence). The CDR3 has 15 amino acids. The CDR3 reads CASSRTGTSYNEQFF. The whole variable domain, remainder taken from reference TRBV7-9 and TRBJ2-1, is DTGVSQNPRHKITKRGQNVTFRCDPISEHNRLYWYRQTLGQGPEFLTYFQNEAQLEKSRLLSDRFSAERPKGSFSTLEIQRTEQGDSAMYLCASSRTGTSYNEQFFGPGTRLTVL.

This rearrangement joins TRBV19 to TRBJ2-1; lacking DNA, the TRBD1 call made by TCRdb goes unchecked. Germline V CDR1 and CDR2: LNHDA, SQIVND (reference sequence). The CDR3 sequence is 16 residues long. CDR3 protein: CASTPASWGAYNEQFF. Combining the CDR3 with reference TRBV19 and TRBJ2-1 gives the whole variable domain DGGITQSPKYLFRKEGQNVTLSCEQNLNHDAMYWYRQDPGQGLRLIYYSQIVNDFQKGDIAEGYSVSREKKESFPLTVTSAQKNPTAFYLCASTPASWGAYNEQFFGPGTRLTVL.

The CDR3 loop reads CASSWGVSSGNTIYF. This sequence joins TRBV4-1 and TRBJ1-3; TCRdb returns TRBD1, unconfirmable since there is no DNA. Germline CDR1 and CDR2: MGHRA and YSYEKL. This CDR3 is built from 15 residues.

This chain links TRBV4-3 with TRBJ1-4; TCRdb indicates TRBD1, and absent DNA this call remains unverified. The germline V gene encodes CDR1 LGHNA and CDR2 YSLEER. This CDR3 is 16 amino acids long. The CDR3 here is CASSQGRGQGNEKLFF.

The chain is built from TRBV28 and TRBJ1-5; TCRdb's D call, TRBD1, is unchecked because there is no DNA. Germline CDR1 MDHEN, CDR2 SYDVKM. This CDR3 has 16 residues. The CDR3 protein is CASSLSRGRGNQPQHF.

This chain joins TRBV28 and TRBJ2-7; the D call of TRBD1 rests on TCRdb alone, since no DNA is present to check it. CDR1 is MDHEN and CDR2 is SYDVKM in the germline V gene. The CDR3 is 15 residues long. CDR3 in amino acids: CASSPAPGQGYEQYF.

The chain combines TRBV20-1 with TRBJ2-7. The CDR3 is 13 amino acids. Germline values: CDR1 DFQATT, CDR2 SNEGSKA (reference sequence). CDR3 in amino acids: CSARELALYEQYF.

This chain connects TRBV27 to TRBJ1-1; the D call of TRBD1 rests on TCRdb alone, since no DNA is present to check it. The CDR3 is 14 amino acids. The V gene's germline CDR1 is MNHEY and CDR2 SMNVEV (reference sequence). The CDR3 protein is CASSFQGVFTEAFF.

This rearrangement joins TRBV5-4 to TRBJ2-7; TCRdb selects TRBD2, and the lack of DNA leaves this call unchecked. The CDR3 sequence is 15 residues long. Germline CDR1 is SGHNT and CDR2 is YYREEE (reference sequence). The CDR3 loop reads CASSGTGTSIYEQYF.

The V call is TRBV10-3, the J call TRBJ2-3. Germline CDR1 and CDR2: ENHRY and SYGVKD. The CDR3 loop spans 13 amino acids. This CDR3 is CAISESFMDTQYF.

The chain is built from TRBV14 and TRBJ2-7; without DNA, the TCRdb call of TRBD2 cannot be checked. The CDR3 totals 13 residues. CDR1 and CDR2 from the germline V gene are SGHDN and FVKESK. CDR3 loop: CASSYAGGYEQYF.

CDR3 loop: CASSPPGGSAYEQYF. The chain recombines TRBV28 with TRBJ2-7; TCRdb's D gene call, TRBD2, goes unchecked for lack of DNA. The CDR3 contains 15 residues. Germline V gene sequence: CDR1 MDHEN, CDR2 SYDVKM.

The CDR3 spells CASSQGGAGELFF. This chain links TRBV6-4 with TRBJ2-2; without DNA, the TCRdb call of TRBD2 cannot be checked. The CDR3 is 13 residues long. Per germline, CDR1 MRHNA and CDR2 SNTAGT.

The J gene is TRBJ2-5, the V gene TRBV12-3 or TRBV12-4; absent DNA, TCRdb's TRBD1 call cannot be checked. This CDR3 is built from 12 residues. CDR3 sequence: CASSPGEETQYF.